These 10 T cell receptor beta chains came from one sample sequenced in a study of T cells in Graves' hyperthyroidism and ophthalmopathy. The source material, RNA transcripts, was used to amplify TCR beta CDR3 regions. The HTBI set primed first-round TCR CDR3 RT-PCR. One entry per CDR3 protein results from TCRdb running MiXCR on the multiplex PCR reads. This table has 500,000 or so distinct CDR3 sequences, 15% to 20% appearing once. The sample was blood. The receptors here all came from a woman in her twenties or thirties with Graves' ophthalmopathy.

This clonotype has at least ten counts. The V gene is TRBV3-1, the J gene TRBJ2-5; D not resolved. Germline V gene sequence: CDR1 LGHDT, CDR2 YNNKEL (reference sequence). There are 15 residues in the CDR3. V was trimmed by 3 bases and J by 2 bases, leaving 13 bases between them. CDR3 loop: CASSHWTPGQETQYF. In nucleotides, the CDR3 is TGTGCCAGCAGCCATTGGACCCCCGGGCAAGAGACCCAGTACTTC.

The V call is TRBV7-9, the J call TRBJ2-6; 8 nucleotides line up with TRBD1. V gave up 5 bases and J gave up 1 base; unmatched junction bases: 7. The CDR3 has 17 amino acids. CDR1 and CDR2 (germline): SEHNR, FQNEAQ (reference sequence). CDR3 sequence: CASSLWTGPSGANVLTF. CDR3 DNA: TGTGCCAGCAGCCTTTGGACAGGGCCTTCTGGGGCCAACGTCCTGACTTTC.

This chain uses TRBV11-1 with TRBJ2-2; D gene ambiguous. Germline V gene data show CDR1 as SGHAT and CDR2 as FQDESV (reference sequence). The CDR3 loop spans 11 amino acids. Trimming left V 4 bases short and J 6 bases short, with 3 bases between. In nucleotides, the CDR3 is TGTGCCAGCAGCTCCCCCGGGGAGCTGTTTTTT. Amino acids: CASSSPGELFF.

This clonotype came up a few times. The chain combines TRBV5-6 with TRBJ2-1; 13 positions agree with TRBD2. V lost 5 bases, J lost 10 bases, and 9 bases stayed unmatched. Germline values: CDR1 SGHDT, CDR2 YYEEEE. This CDR3 has 15 amino acids. For the CDR3, the DNA is TGTGCCAGCAGGAAACTAGCGGGAGGGCCCGGGGAGCAGTTCTTC. This translates into CASRKLAGGPGEQFF.

This clonotype was counted many times. This chain joins TRBV7-9 and TRBJ2-1; D is possibly TRBD1 or TRBD2 (5 bases each). Germline CDR1 SEHNR, CDR2 FQNEAQ (reference sequence). The CDR3 runs to 16 residues. The V gene lost 2 bases and the J gene lost 0 bases, with 11 bases spanning the gap. CDR3 loop: CASSLMGESSYNEQFF. CDR3 in DNA: TGTGCCAGCAGCTTAATGGGGGAGAGCTCCTACAATGAGCAGTTCTTC.

With respect to this clonotype: A much larger clone differs by one base, so this may be a read error. The genes are TRBV28 and TRBJ2-1; no reliable D call. The J call is uncertain, as TRBJ2-7 better fits the DNA end. CDR1 is MDHEN and CDR2 is SYDVKM in the germline V gene. The CDR3 extends over 17 amino acids. In nucleotides, the CDR3 is TGTGCCAGCAATTTCGGGCTAGGCGGAAGCTCCTACAATGAGCAGTACTTC. It codes for CASNFGLGGSSYNEQYF.

This clonotype was counted at least ten times. The chain joins TRBV28 to TRBJ1-6, with 8 bases matching TRBD1. The germline V gene encodes CDR1 MDHEN and CDR2 SYDVKM. Trimming took 4 bases from V and 8 from J; bases not matched to a gene: 10. The CDR3 consists of 16 residues. CDR3 sequence: CASSSPRQGPYSPLHF. The CDR3 region has the DNA TGTGCCAGCAGTTCCCCACGACAGGGGCCGTATTCACCCCTCCACTTT.

This clonotype occurred many times. V is TRBV7-2 and J is TRBJ2-7, with a weak D call TRBD2 (5 bases). The CDR3 sequence is 14 residues long. The V gene's germline CDR1 is SGHTA and CDR2 FQGNSA. Deletions cut 5 bases from V and 4 bases from J, with 15 bases between. CDR3 sequence reads: CASSLNSARYEQYF. The CDR3 region has the DNA TGTGCCAGCAGCCTAAATAGCGCAAGATACGAGCAGTACTTC.

V is TRBV11-2 and J is TRBJ2-7; D gene ambiguous. Germline V lookup: CDR1 SGHAT, CDR2 FQNNGV. The V gene lost 5 bases and the J gene lost 0 bases, with 11 bases spanning the gap. This CDR3 has 14 residues. The CDR3 protein is CASSRGSTSYEQYF. DNA for the CDR3: TGTGCCAGCAGCAGAGGTAGTACCTCCTACGAGCAGTACTTC.

This clonotype appeared many times. The chain employs TRBV30 and TRBJ2-6; no firm D call. The germline V gene has CDR1 GTSNPN and CDR2 SVGIG (reference sequence). The V end was cut by 0 bases, the J end by 0 bases, with 12 bases between. This CDR3 is built from 17 residues. The CDR3 protein is CAWSVRQEPSGANVLTF. The DNA of the CDR3 is TGTGCCTGGAGTGTACGTCAGGAACCCTCTGGGGCCAACGTCCTGACTTTC.